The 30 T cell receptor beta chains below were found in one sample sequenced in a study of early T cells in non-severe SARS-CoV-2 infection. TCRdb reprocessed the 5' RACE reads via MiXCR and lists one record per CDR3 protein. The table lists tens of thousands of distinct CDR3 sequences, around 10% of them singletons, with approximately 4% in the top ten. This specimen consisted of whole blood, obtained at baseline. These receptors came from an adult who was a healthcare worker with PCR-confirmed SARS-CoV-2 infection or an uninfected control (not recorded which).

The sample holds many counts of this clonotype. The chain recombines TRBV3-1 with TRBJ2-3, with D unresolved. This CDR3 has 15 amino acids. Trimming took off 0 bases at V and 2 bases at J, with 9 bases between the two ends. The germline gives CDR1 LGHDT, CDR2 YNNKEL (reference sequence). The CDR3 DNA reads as TGTGCCAGCAGCCAAGATCCTAGGGTCACAGATACGCAGTATTTT. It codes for CASSQDPRVTDTQYF.

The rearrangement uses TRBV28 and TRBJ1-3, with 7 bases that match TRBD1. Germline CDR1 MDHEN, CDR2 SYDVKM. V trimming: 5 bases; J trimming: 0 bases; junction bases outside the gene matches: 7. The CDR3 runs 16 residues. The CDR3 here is CASSPDRISSGNTIYF. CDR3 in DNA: TGTGCCAGCAGTCCGGACAGGATCAGCTCTGGAAACACCATATATTTT.

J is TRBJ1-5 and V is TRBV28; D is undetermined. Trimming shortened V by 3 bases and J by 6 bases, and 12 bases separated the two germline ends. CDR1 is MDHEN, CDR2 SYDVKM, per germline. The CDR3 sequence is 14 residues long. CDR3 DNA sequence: TGTGCCAGCAGTTTCCGGCGGGGAAGTCAGCCCCAGCATTTT. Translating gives CASSFRRGSQPQHF.

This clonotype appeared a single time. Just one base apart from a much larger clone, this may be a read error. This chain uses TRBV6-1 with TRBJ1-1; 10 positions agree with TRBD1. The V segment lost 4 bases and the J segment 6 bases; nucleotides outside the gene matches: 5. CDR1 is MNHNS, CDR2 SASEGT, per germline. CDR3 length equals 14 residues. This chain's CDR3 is CASSGGTGVAEAFF. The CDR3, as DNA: TGTGCCAGCAGTGGAGGGACAGGGGTAGCTGAAGCTTTCTTT.

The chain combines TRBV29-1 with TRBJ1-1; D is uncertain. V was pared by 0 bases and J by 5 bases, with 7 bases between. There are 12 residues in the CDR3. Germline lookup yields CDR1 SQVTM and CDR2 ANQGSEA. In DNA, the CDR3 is TGCAGCGTTGAAGATCCACAAACTGAAGCTTTCTTT. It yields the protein CSVEDPQTEAFF.

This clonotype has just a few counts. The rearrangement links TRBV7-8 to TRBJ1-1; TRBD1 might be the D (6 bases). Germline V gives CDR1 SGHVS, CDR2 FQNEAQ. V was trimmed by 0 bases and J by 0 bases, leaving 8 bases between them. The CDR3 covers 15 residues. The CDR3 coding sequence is TGTGCCAGCAGCTTAGCGAAGGGGGTGAACACTGAAGCTTTCTTT. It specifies CASSLAKGVNTEAFF.

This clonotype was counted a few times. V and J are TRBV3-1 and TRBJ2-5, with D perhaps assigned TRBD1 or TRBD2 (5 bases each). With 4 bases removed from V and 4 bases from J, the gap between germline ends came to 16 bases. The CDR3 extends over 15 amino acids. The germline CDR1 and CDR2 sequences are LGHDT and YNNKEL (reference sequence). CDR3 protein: CASSLRGAGLETQYF. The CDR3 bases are TGTGCCAGCAGCCTACGTGGGGCAGGACTAGAGACCCAGTACTTC.

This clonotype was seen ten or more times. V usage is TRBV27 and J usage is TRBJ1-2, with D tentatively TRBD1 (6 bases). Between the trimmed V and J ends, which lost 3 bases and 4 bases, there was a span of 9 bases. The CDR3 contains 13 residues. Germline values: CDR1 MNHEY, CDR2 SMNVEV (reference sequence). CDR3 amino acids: CASSFQQGYGYTF. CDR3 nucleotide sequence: TGTGCCAGCAGTTTTCAACAGGGCTATGGCTACACCTTC.

CDR3 bases: TGTGCCAGCAGTTTATATTGGCTAGCGGGGAAGGAAGAGACCCAGTACTTC. Its translation: CASSLYWLAGKEETQYF. This chain joins TRBV12-3 or TRBV12-4 and TRBJ2-5; 9 bases are a match to TRBD2. CDR3 length: 17 residues. J was trimmed by 3 bases and V by 2 bases; bases with no gene match: 10.

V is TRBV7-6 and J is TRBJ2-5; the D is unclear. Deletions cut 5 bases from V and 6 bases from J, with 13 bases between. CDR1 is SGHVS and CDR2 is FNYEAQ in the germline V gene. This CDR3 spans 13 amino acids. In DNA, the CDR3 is TGTGCCAGCAGCCCCCAGGCTTACCAGACCCAGTACTTC. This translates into CASSPQAYQTQYF.

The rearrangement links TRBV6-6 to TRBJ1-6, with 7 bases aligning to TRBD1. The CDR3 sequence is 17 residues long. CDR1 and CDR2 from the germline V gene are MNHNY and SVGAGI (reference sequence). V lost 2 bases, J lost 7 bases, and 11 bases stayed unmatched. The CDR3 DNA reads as TGTGCCAGCAGTTACCCTCCCTCACAGGGGTTGAATTCACCCCTCCACTTT. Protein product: CASSYPPSQGLNSPLHF.

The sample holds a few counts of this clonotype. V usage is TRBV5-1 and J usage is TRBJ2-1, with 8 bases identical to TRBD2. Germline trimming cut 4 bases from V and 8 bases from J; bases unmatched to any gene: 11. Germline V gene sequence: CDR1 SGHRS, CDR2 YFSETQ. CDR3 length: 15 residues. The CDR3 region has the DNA TGCGCCAGCAGCGCCAGGGGACTAGAGATCGATGAGCAGTTCTTC. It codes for CASSARGLEIDEQFF. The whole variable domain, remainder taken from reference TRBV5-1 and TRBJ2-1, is KAGVTQTPRYLIKTRGQQVTLSCSPISGHRSVSWYQQTPGQGLQFLFEYFSETQRNKGNFPGRFSGRQFSNSRSEMNVSTLELGDSALYLCASSARGLEIDEQFFGPGTRLTVL.

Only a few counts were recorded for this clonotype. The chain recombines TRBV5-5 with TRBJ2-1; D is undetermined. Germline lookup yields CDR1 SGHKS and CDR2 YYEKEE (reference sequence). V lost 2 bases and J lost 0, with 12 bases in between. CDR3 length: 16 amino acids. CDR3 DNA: TGTGCCAGCAGCTTAATCTTAGCAAGCTCCTACAATGAGCAGTTCTTC. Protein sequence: CASSLILASSYNEQFF. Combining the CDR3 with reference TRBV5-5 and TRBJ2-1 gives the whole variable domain DAGVTQSPTHLIKTRGQQVTLRCSPISGHKSVSWYQQVLGQGPQFIFQYYEKEERGRGNFPDRFSARQFPNYSSELNVNALLLGDSALYLCASSLILASSYNEQFFGPGTRLTVL.

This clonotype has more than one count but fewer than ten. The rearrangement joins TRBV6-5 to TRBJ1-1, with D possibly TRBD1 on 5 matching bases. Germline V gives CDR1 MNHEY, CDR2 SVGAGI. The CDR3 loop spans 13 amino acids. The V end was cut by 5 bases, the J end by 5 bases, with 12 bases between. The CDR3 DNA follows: TGTGCCAGCAGTCCAGGGTTAAGGACTGAAGCTTTCTTT. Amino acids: CASSPGLRTEAFF.

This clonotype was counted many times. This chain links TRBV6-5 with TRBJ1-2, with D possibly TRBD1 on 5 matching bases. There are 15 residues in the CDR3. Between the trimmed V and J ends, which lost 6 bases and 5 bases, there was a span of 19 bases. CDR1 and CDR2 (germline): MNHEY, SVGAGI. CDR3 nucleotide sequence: TGTGCCAGCAGGGCTGGGACCCCCGGGTATTATGGCTACACCTTC. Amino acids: CASRAGTPGYYGYTF.

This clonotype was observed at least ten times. CDR3 DNA: TGTGCCAGCAGCCCCCTCGACGAGCAGTACTTC. This sequence encodes CASSPLDEQYF. J is TRBJ2-7 and V is TRBV7-9; D unclear. Per the germline V gene, CDR1 is SEHNR and CDR2 is FQNEAQ (reference sequence). V was clipped by 5 bases and J by 5 bases, with 7 bases between them. The CDR3 is 11 amino acids.

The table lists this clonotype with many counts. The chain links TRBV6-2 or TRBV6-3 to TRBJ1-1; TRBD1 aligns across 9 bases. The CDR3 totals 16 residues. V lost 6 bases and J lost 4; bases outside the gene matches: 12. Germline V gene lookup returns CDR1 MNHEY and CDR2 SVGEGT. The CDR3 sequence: CASRHPGTGKTTEAFF. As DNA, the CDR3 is TGTGCCAGCAGACATCCCGGGACAGGGAAAACCACTGAAGCTTTCTTT.

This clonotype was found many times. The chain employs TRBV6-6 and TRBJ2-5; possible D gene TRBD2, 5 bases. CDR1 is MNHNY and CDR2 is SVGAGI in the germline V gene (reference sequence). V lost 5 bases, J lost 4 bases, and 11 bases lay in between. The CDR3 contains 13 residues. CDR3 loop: CASSDGISETQYF. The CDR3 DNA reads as TGTGCCAGCAGTGACGGGATCTCAGAGACCCAGTACTTC.

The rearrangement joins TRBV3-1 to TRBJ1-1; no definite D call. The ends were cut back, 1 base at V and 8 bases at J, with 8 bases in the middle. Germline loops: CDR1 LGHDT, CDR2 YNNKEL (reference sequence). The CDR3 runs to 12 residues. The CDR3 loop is CASSQGSREAFF. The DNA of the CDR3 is TGTGCCAGCAGCCAAGGCTCAAGGGAAGCTTTCTTT.

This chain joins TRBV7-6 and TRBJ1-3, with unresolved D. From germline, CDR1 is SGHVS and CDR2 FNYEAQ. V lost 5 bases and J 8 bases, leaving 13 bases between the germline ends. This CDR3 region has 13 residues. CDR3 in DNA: TGTGCCAGCAGCACCCCCCTTGGTGACACCATATATTTT. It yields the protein CASSTPLGDTIYF.

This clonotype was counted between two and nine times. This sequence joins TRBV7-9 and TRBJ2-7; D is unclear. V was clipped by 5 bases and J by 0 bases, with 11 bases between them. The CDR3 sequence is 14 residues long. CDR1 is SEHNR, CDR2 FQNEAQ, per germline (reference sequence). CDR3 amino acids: CASSDTTVSYEQYF. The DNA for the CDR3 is TGTGCCAGCAGCGATACGACCGTCTCCTACGAGCAGTACTTC.

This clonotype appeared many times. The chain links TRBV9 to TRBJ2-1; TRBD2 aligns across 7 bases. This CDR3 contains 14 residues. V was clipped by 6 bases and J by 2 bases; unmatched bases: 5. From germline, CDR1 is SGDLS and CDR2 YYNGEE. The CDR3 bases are TGTGCCAGCAACCAGGGAGGGGCCTACAATGAGCAGTTCTTC. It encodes CASNQGGAYNEQFF.

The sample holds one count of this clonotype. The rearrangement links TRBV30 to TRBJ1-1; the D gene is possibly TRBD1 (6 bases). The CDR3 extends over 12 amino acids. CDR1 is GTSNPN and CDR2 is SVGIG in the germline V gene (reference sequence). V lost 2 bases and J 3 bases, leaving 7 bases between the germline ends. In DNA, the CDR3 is TGTGCCTGGAGTAGGGGGTACACTGAAGCTTTCTTT. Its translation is CAWSRGYTEAFF.

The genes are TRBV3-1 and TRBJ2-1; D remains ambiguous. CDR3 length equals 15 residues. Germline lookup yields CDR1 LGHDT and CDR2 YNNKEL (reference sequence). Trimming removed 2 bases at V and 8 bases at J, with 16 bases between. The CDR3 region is CASSQPSEFIDEQFF. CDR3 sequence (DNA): TGTGCCAGCAGCCAACCCTCCGAGTTCATCGATGAGCAGTTCTTC.

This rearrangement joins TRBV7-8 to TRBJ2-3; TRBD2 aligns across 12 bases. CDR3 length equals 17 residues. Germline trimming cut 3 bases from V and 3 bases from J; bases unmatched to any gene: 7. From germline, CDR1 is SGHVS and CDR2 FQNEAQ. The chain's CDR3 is CASSFSMGLAGTDTQYF. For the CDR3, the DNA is TGTGCCAGCAGCTTCTCGATGGGACTAGCGGGTACAGATACGCAGTATTTT.

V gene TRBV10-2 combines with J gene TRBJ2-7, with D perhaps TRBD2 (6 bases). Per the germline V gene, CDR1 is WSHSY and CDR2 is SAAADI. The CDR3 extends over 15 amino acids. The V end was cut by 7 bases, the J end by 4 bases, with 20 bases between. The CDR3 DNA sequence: TGCGCCAGCACCTTCTCTCCGGGGACTGCATACGAGCAGTACTTC. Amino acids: CASTFSPGTAYEQYF.

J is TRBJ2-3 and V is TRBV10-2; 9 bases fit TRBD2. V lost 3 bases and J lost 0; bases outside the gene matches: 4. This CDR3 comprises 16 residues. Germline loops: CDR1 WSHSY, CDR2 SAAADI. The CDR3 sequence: CASSDVAGGSTDTQYF. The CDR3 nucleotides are TGCGCCAGCAGTGACGTGGCGGGGGGGAGCACAGATACGCAGTATTTT.

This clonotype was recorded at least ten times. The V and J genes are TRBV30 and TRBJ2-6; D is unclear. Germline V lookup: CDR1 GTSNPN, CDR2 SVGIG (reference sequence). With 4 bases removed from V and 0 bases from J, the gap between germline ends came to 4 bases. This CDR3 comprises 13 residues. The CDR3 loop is CAWIVSGANVLTF. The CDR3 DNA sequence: TGTGCCTGGATAGTCTCTGGGGCCAACGTCCTGACTTTC.

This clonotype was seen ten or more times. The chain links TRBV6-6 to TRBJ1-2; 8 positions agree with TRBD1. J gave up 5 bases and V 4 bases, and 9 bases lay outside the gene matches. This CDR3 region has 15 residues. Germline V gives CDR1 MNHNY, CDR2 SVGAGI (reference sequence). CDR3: CASSSSDRAVYGYTF. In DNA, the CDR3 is TGTGCCAGCAGTTCGTCGGACAGGGCGGTTTATGGCTACACCTTC.

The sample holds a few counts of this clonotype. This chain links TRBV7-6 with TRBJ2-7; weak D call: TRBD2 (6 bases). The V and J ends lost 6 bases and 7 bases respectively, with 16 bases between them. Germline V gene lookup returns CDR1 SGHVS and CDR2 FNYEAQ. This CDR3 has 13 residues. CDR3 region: CASSWGVLREQYF. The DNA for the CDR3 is TGTGCCAGCAGTTGGGGGGTCCTACGGGAGCAGTACTTC.